Below, one T cell receptor beta chain is given with its context. The data are from a study of B cell selection in AIRE deficiency. Trimming took 4 bases from V and 4 from J, leaving 17 bases between them. The CDR3 totals 16 residues. Germline CDR1 is SGHDT and CDR2 is YYEEEE. Sorting defined conventional CD4 T cells as CD4+CD127+. Healthy unrelated donors supplied the control samples. Clones were read by immunoSEQ multiplex PCR, and TCRdb kept only the in-frame ones, dropping some. Here the sample spans about 25,000 clones, 96% being singletons. Sample: CD4+CD127+ conventional T cells sorted from PBMCs. The V and J genes are TRBV5-6 and TRBJ2-2, with D tentatively TRBD1 (7 bases). This sequence originates from a human donor in good health. The chain's CDR3 is CASSLGPGGGTGELFF. For the CDR3, the DNA is TGTGCCAGCAGCCTGGGGCCAGGGGGAGGCACCGGGGAGCTGTTTTTT.